The entry below describes one T cell receptor (beta chain). The data were produced by immunoSEQ multiplex PCR, yet TCRdb's version contains in-frame clones alone and is incomplete. The sample shows about 67,000 clones, 65% to 85% of them seen only once. The sample originates from a study of a mutant IDH1 vaccine in newly diagnosed glioma. Whole-study context: The earlier regimen, radiotherapy, temozolomide, or both, was most often both.

Trimming stripped 1 base from V and 0 bases from J, with 6 bases between. Germline assignment: CDR1 KGHSH and CDR2 LQKENI. CDR3 length equals 14 residues. Time point here: baseline, week 1 (first vaccination visit). Noted treatment: pre-vaccination baseline after standard-of-care therapy. The starting material was peripheral blood mononuclear cells (PBMCs), obtained from a glioma patient treated with radiotherapy, temozolomide or both. The sequence came from a young woman with glioma. Some clones in this sample may be carry-over from other donors' samples. The chain joins TRBV18 to TRBJ1-1; D is unclear. Written as DNA, the CDR3 is TGTGCCAGCTCACCACTATCCATGAACACTGAAGCTTTCTTT. Translating gives CASSPLSMNTEAFF.